This TCR beta chain was sequenced in a study of blood T cell repertoires in COVID-19. This CDR3 is 14 amino acids long. Sequenced by immunoSEQ multiplex PCR; TCRdb stores in-frame clones only, minus some. Of a few hundred thousand clones listed, 75% to 90% are singletons. The TCR comes from a middle-aged woman who had recovered from COVID-19. Source material: PBMCs or T cells enriched from blood (not recorded which). The V and J genes are TRBV21-1 and TRBJ2-7; TRBD1 is the table's D call, not checked against the DNA. TRBV21-1 is recorded as a pseudogene. Here the CDR3 reads CASTWTLIPYEQYF. The CDR3 DNA sequence: TGTGCCAGCACCTGGACACTGATCCCCTACGAGCAGTACTTC.